The 27 T cell receptor beta chains reported below all come from one sample, sequenced in a study of cytomegalovirus exposure and HLA in healthy donors. Primers for the PCR totalled 60 Vbeta and 13 Jbeta. The repertoire was sequenced with immunoSEQ multiplex PCR; TCRdb's copy has only in-frame clones and lacks some. The sample shows about 150,000 clones, 75% to 85% of them seen only once. The sample taken for sequencing was PBMCs. The receptors come from a man between 50 and 59 years old in good health and CMV-seropositive.

The rearrangement joins TRBV19 to TRBJ1-1; possible D gene TRBD1, 6 bases. Deletions cut 7 bases from V and 4 bases from J, with 16 bases between. This CDR3 region has 14 residues. Germline-derived CDR1 and CDR2 are LNHDA and SQIVND (reference sequence). The CDR3 loop is CASKEQGIRTEAFF. The CDR3 nucleotides are TGTGCCAGTAAAGAACAGGGAATACGCACTGAAGCTTTCTTT.

The V call is TRBV15, the J call TRBJ1-1; D is unclear. Per the germline V gene, CDR1 is LNHNV and CDR2 is YYDKDF (reference sequence). Trimming cost V 4 bases and J 1 base, with 13 bases left between them. The CDR3 is 15 residues long. DNA of the CDR3: TGTGCCACCAGCAAACTGCCACTCCCGAACACTGAAGCTTTCTTT. This gives the protein CATSKLPLPNTEAFF.

The chain employs TRBV19 and TRBJ2-7; TRBD2 matches 7 bases. The CDR3 has 15 residues. V was pared by 7 bases and J by 3 bases, with 12 bases of the junction left unmatched. Germline loops: CDR1 LNHDA, CDR2 SQIVND (reference sequence). In DNA form, the CDR3 reads TGTGCCAGTACCAATCAGGCCAGCGGGGACTACGAGCAGTACTTC. It is translated as CASTNQASGDYEQYF.

The chain recombines TRBV4-2 with TRBJ1-5; a possible D gene is TRBD1 (5 bases). V was shortened by 2 bases and J by 5 bases, with 13 bases between the two germline ends. The CDR3 has 15 amino acids. Germline-derived CDR1 and CDR2 are LGHNA and YNFKEQ. The CDR3 DNA is TGTGCCAGCAGCCAATCCGCCAGGGAGGATCAGCCCCAGCATTTT. Its protein is CASSQSAREDQPQHF.

The J gene is TRBJ2-2, the V gene TRBV9; 10 nucleotides align to TRBD2. Germline V gives CDR1 SGDLS, CDR2 YYNGEE. J gave up 4 bases and V 3 bases, and 9 bases lay outside the gene matches. The CDR3 runs to 17 residues. CDR3 amino acids: CASSGRPSGSTTGELFF. The CDR3 coding sequence is TGTGCCAGCAGCGGAAGACCTAGCGGGAGTACCACCGGGGAGCTGTTTTTT.

The J gene is TRBJ2-3, the V gene TRBV5-1; maybe TRBD1 (5 bases). This CDR3 is 14 amino acids long. Germline CDR1 reads SGHRS; CDR2 reads YFSETQ. The V end lost 4 bases, the J end lost 2 bases, and 11 bases lay between the germline ends. CDR3: CASSTQVSTDTQYF. CDR3 nucleotide sequence: TGCGCCAGCAGCACACAGGTGTCCACAGATACGCAGTATTTT.

This rearrangement joins TRBV5-4 to TRBJ2-7; TRBD1 aligns across 10 bases. V gave up 3 bases and J gave up 1 base; unmatched junction bases: 4. Germline CDR1 reads SGHNT; CDR2 reads YYREEE (reference sequence). The CDR3 sequence is 15 residues long. CDR3 loop: CASSWGQGISYEQYF. The CDR3 region has the DNA TGTGCCAGCAGCTGGGGACAGGGGATATCCTACGAGCAGTACTTC.

The V call is TRBV27, the J call TRBJ2-1, with TRBD1 matching 9 bases. Germline-derived CDR1 and CDR2 are MNHEY and SMNVEV (reference sequence). The CDR3 is made up of 16 amino acids. V trimming: 6 bases; J trimming: 8 bases; junction bases outside the gene matches: 14. The chain's CDR3 is CASSDSGTGFRYEQFF. CDR3 bases: TGTGCCAGCAGCGACTCCGGGACAGGGTTTCGGTATGAGCAGTTCTTC.

The V gene is TRBV13, the J gene TRBJ1-4; no clear D. Germline V CDR1 and CDR2: PRHDT, FYEKMQ (reference sequence). CDR3 size: 16 residues. With 2 bases removed from V and 6 bases from J, the gap between germline ends came to 16 bases. CDR3 in DNA: TGTGCCAGCAGCTTAAATAGCGGACGGTGGGATGAAAAACTGTTTTTT. It specifies CASSLNSGRWDEKLFF.

As to this clone: Mismatch with germline at one junction end may stem from a read error. The chain uses TRBV7-9 and TRBJ2-7, with TRBD1 matching 7 bases. The V gene's germline CDR1 is SEHNR and CDR2 FQNEAQ (reference sequence). This CDR3 region has 18 residues. The CDR3 here is CSSSLLGGVGQSSYEQYF. CDR3 in DNA: TGTTCCAGCAGCCTATTAGGGGGAGTGGGACAGTCCTCCTACGAGCAGTACTTC.

The chain couples TRBV2 to TRBJ1-6; D gene uncertain. CDR1 is SNHLY and CDR2 is FYNNEI in the germline V gene. The CDR3 consists of 13 residues. V lost 8 bases and J lost 2, with 7 bases in between. CDR3 sequence reads: CASRGAYNSPLHF. CDR3 coding DNA: TGTGCCAGCCGTGGCGCCTATAATTCACCCCTCCACTTT.

The rearrangement links TRBV15 to TRBJ2-1; 8 positions match TRBD2. V gave up 1 base and J gave up 9 bases; unmatched junction bases: 20. Germline assignment: CDR1 LNHNV and CDR2 YYDKDF (reference sequence). This CDR3 comprises 19 residues. CDR3 sequence reads: CATSRVGRSGRGRQSEQFF. Written as DNA, the CDR3 is TGTGCCACCAGCAGAGTTGGAAGGAGCGGGAGAGGCCGACAATCTGAGCAGTTCTTC.

The chain joins TRBV2 to TRBJ2-5; weak D call: TRBD2 (6 bases). The ends were cut back, 8 bases at V and 1 base at J, with 14 bases in the middle. This CDR3 is built from 14 residues. In germline, CDR1 is SNHLY, CDR2 FYNNEI. This chain's CDR3 is CASQVGGIQETQYF. For the CDR3, the DNA is TGTGCCAGCCAAGTTGGAGGGATCCAAGAGACCCAGTACTTC.

The chain couples TRBV30 to TRBJ2-6; 7 nucleotides align to TRBD1. Germline CDR1 is GTSNPN and CDR2 is SVGIG (reference sequence). The CDR3 runs 16 residues. The V and J ends lost 1 base and 1 base, in that order; junction bases with no gene match: 4. In nucleotides, the CDR3 is TGTGCCTGGAGTGCAAGGGGGCGGTCTGGGGCCAACGTCCTGACTTTC. Encoded protein: CAWSARGRSGANVLTF. The variable domain in full, with the rest retrieved from reference TRBV30 and TRBJ2-6, is SQTIHQWPATLVQPVGSPLSLECTVEGTSNPNLYWYRQAAGRGLQLLFYSVGIGQISSEVPQNLSASRPQDRQFILSSKKLLLSDSGFYLCAWSARGRSGANVLTFGAGSRLTVL.

This sequence joins TRBV5-4 and TRBJ1-2; 8 bases are shared with TRBD1. The CDR3 extends over 14 amino acids. From germline, CDR1 is SGHNT and CDR2 YYREEE (reference sequence). V trimming: 4 bases; J trimming: 5 bases; junction bases outside the gene matches: 7. The CDR3 reads CASSPRTGTYGYTF. Written as DNA, the CDR3 is TGTGCCAGCAGCCCGCGGACAGGGACTTATGGCTACACCTTC. Variable domain in full (rest from reference TRBV5-4 and TRBJ1-2): ETGVTQSPTHLIKTRGQQVTLRCSSQSGHNTVSWYQQALGQGPQFIFQYYREEENGRGNFPPRFSGLQFPNYSSELNVNALELDDSALYLCASSPRTGTYGYTFGSGTRLTVV.

This clone was counted between two and nine times. The V call is TRBV18, the J call TRBJ2-7, with D possibly matching TRBD1 (6 bases). Between the trimmed V and J ends, which lost 2 bases and 1 base, there was a span of 15 bases. The V gene's germline CDR1 is KGHSH and CDR2 LQKENI. The CDR3 contains 16 residues. The CDR3 region is CASSPVGRGQSYEQYF. The CDR3, as DNA: TGTGCCAGCTCACCAGTCGGCAGGGGTCAATCCTACGAGCAGTACTTC.

As to this clone: The junction departs from the called germline gene at one end, perhaps through a read error. This chain joins TRBV7-9 and TRBJ2-7; tentatively, D is TRBD1 (6 bases). Per germline, CDR1 SEHNR and CDR2 FQNEAQ (reference sequence). The CDR3 spans 17 residues. As DNA, the CDR3 is TGTTCCAGCAGCTTCCAAAGACAGGCCACACCTTCCTACGAGCAGTACTTC. Protein product: CSSSFQRQATPSYEQYF.

The V and J genes are TRBV18 and TRBJ1-6; 10 bases are shared with TRBD1. Unmatched junction bases numbered 9, after V lost 6 bases and J lost 13 bases. This CDR3 has 14 amino acids. Looked up from germline, CDR1 is KGHSH and CDR2 is LQKENI. The CDR3, as DNA: TGTGCCAGCTCCGACGGGACAGGGGATTTTCCCCTCCACTTT. Protein: CASSDGTGDFPLHF. The full variable domain, with the rest looked up from reference TRBV18 and TRBJ1-6, is NAGVMQNPRHLVRRRGQEARLRCSPMKGHSHVYWYRQLPEEGLKFMVYLQKENIIDESGMPKERFSAEFPKEGPSILRIQQVVRGDSAAYFCASSDGTGDFPLHFGNGTRLTVT.

The V call is TRBV29-1, the J call TRBJ1-1; D is undetermined. Trimming removed 8 bases at V and 1 base at J, with 11 bases between. This CDR3 comprises 12 residues. Germline CDR1 SQVTM, CDR2 ANQGSEA. The CDR3 protein is CSTTRRNTEAFF. The CDR3 nucleotides are TGCAGCACGACTAGGCGGAACACTGAAGCTTTCTTT. Full variable domain (outside the CDR3, taken from reference TRBV29-1 and TRBJ1-1): SAVISQKPSRDICQRGTSLTIQCQVDSQVTMMFWYRQQPGQSLTLIATANQGSEATYESGFVIDKFPISRPNLTFSTLTVSNMSPEDSSIYLCSTTRRNTEAFFGQGTRLTVV.

The chain links TRBV5-4 to TRBJ2-5; 9 bases line up with TRBD1. After removal of 4 bases from V and 6 bases from J, the junction contained 4 bases not matched to a gene. The CDR3 sequence is 13 residues long. Germline CDR1 is SGHNT and CDR2 is YYREEE (reference sequence). The CDR3 nucleotides read TGTGCCAGCAGCCCGGGACAGGGACAGACCCAGTACTTC. Amino acids: CASSPGQGQTQYF.

V usage is TRBV7-2 and J usage is TRBJ2-5; possibly TRBD2 for D (6 bases). The CDR3 covers 12 residues. V lost 4 bases and J lost 4, with 7 bases in between. In germline, CDR1 is SGHTA, CDR2 FQGNSA. The CDR3 here is CASSWGGETQYF. The CDR3 nucleotides are TGTGCCAGCAGCTGGGGAGGAGAGACCCAGTACTTC.

Here the CDR3 reads CASSTRTTSGTANEQFF. The CDR3, as DNA: TGTGCCAGCAGCACCCGAACGACTAGCGGGACCGCGAATGAGCAGTTCTTC. This chain links TRBV9 with TRBJ2-1; 11 bases match TRBD2. Germline lookup yields CDR1 SGDLS and CDR2 YYNGEE. Trimming at V came to 4 bases and at J to 7 bases, leaving 13 bases not matched to a gene. This CDR3 has 17 residues.

J is TRBJ2-2 and V is TRBV5-1, with 14 bases that match TRBD2. This CDR3 has 18 amino acids. V lost 3 bases and J lost 3; bases outside the gene matches: 7. Germline V gene lookup returns CDR1 SGHRS and CDR2 YFSETQ. The CDR3 region has the DNA TGCGCCAGCAGCTCGACGGGACTAGCGGGAGCGGACACCGGGGAGCTGTTTTTT. It specifies CASSSTGLAGADTGELFF.

The chain employs TRBV5-1 and TRBJ1-1; D unclear. V was trimmed by 0 bases and J by 2 bases, leaving 11 bases between them. The CDR3 spans 15 residues. Germline loops: CDR1 SGHRS, CDR2 YFSETQ. The CDR3 DNA sequence: TGCGCCAGCAGCTTGGCCGAAGGAGGAAACACTGAAGCTTTCTTT. Translated: CASSLAEGGNTEAFF.

This clone was seen a few times. The J gene is TRBJ2-3, the V gene TRBV18; 7 bases match TRBD2. V shed 1 base, J shed 2 bases, and the junction held 15 bases outside the gene matches. Looked up from germline, CDR1 is KGHSH and CDR2 is LQKENI. The CDR3 runs to 19 residues. The CDR3 nucleotides are TGTGCCAGCTCACCACGGAGGGACCCTTCTCGGGAGGTCACAGATACGCAGTATTTT. Amino acids: CASSPRRDPSREVTDTQYF.

The CDR3 loop is CASSPGLAGFIYEQYF. Here the CDR3 DNA reads TGCGCCAGCAGCCCCGGGCTAGCGGGGTTTATCTACGAGCAGTACTTC. V usage is TRBV4-1 and J usage is TRBJ2-7, with TRBD2 matching 9 bases. The CDR3 loop spans 16 amino acids. Germline V lookup: CDR1 MGHRA, CDR2 YSYEKL. Trimming removed 4 bases from V and 3 bases from J; junction bases left unmatched: 10.

The chain recombines TRBV7-2 with TRBJ2-7, with D perhaps TRBD2 (6 bases). Germline lookup yields CDR1 SGHTA and CDR2 FQGNSA. Trimming pared 5 bases from V and 7 bases from J, leaving 18 bases between. The length of the CDR3 is 14 residues. The CDR3 loop reads CASSRIQAGREQYF. DNA for the CDR3: TGTGCCAGCAGCCGGATCCAGGCCGGGAGAGAGCAGTACTTC.